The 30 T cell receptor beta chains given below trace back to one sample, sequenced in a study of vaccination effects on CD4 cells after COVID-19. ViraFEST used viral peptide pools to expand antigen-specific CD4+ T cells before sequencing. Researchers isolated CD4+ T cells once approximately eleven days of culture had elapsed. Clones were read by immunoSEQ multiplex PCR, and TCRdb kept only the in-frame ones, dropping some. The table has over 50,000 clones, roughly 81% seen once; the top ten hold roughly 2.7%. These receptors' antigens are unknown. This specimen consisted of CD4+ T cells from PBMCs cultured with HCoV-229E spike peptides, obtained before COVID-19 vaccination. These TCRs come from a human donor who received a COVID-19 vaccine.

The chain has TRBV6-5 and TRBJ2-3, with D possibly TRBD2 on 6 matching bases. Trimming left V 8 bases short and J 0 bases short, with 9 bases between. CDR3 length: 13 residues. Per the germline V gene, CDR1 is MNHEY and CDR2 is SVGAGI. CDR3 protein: CASAGRSTDTQYF. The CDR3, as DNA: TGTGCCAGCGCCGGGAGAAGCACAGATACGCAGTATTTT.

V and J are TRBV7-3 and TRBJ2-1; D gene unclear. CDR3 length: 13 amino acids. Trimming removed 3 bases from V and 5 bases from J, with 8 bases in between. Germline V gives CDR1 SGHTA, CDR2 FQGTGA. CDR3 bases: TGTGCCAGCAGCTTGGGAACAAACAATGAGCAGTTCTTC. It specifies CASSLGTNNEQFF.

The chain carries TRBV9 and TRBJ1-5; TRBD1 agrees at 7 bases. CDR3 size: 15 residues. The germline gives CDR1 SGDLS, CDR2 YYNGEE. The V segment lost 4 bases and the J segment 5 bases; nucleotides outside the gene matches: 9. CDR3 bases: TGTGCCAGCAGCTGGACAGGCGAGGACCATCAGCCCCAGCATTTT. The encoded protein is CASSWTGEDHQPQHF.

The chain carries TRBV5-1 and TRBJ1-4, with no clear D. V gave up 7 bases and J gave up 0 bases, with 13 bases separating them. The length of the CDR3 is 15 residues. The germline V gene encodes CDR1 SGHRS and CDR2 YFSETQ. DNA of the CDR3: TGCGCCAGCCGTTCCGGAGCCGCAACTAATGAAAAACTGTTTTTT. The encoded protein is CASRSGAATNEKLFF.

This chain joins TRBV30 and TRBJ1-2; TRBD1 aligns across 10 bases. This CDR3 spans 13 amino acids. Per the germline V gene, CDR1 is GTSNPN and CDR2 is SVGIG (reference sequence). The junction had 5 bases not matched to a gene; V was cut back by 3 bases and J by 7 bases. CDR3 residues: CAWSPWDRGGYTF. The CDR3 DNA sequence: TGTGCCTGGAGCCCATGGGACAGGGGTGGCTACACCTTC.

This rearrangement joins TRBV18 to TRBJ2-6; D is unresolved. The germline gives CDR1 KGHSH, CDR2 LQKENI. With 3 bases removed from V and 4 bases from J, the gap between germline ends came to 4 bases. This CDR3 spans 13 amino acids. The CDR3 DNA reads TGTGCCAGCTCACCCACAGGGGCCAACGTCCTGACTTTC. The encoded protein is CASSPTGANVLTF.

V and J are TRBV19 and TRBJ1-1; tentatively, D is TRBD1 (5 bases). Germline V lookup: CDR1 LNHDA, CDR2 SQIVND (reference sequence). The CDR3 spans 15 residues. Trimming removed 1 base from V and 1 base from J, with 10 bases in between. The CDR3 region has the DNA TGTGCCAGTAGTATAGGAGGGGTACCGAACACTGAAGCTTTCTTT. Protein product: CASSIGGVPNTEAFF.

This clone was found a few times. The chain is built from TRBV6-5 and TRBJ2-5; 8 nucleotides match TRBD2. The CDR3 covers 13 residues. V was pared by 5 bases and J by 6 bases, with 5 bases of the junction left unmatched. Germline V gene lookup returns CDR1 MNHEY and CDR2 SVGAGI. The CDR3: CASSRGGQKTQYF. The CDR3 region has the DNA TGTGCCAGCAGTCGGGGGGGGCAGAAGACCCAGTACTTC.

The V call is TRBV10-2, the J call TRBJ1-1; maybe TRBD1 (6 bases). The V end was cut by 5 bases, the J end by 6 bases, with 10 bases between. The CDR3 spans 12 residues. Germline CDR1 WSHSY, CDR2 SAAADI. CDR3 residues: CASSSGAAEAFF. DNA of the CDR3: TGCGCCAGCAGTTCAGGGGCGGCTGAAGCTTTCTTT.

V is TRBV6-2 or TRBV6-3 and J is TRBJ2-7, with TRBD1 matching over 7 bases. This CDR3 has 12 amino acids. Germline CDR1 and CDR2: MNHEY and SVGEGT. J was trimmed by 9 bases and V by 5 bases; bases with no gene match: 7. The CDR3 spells CASSNAGGWQYV. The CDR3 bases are TGTGCCAGCAGTAATGCAGGGGGTTGGCAGTACGTC.

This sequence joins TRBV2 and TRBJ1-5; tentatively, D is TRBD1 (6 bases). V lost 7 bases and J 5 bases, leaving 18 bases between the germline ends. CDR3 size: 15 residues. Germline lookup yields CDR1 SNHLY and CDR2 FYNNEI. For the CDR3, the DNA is TGTGCCAGCACGCCTGAGGGGGGGCGCGATCAGCCCCAGCATTTT. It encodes CASTPEGGRDQPQHF.

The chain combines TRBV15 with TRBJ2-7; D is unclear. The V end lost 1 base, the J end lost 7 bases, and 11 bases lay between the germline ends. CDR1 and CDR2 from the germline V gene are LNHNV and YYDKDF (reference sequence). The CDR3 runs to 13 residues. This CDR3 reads CATSRAIEKEQYV. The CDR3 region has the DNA TGTGCCACCAGCAGAGCGATAGAGAAAGAGCAGTACGTC.

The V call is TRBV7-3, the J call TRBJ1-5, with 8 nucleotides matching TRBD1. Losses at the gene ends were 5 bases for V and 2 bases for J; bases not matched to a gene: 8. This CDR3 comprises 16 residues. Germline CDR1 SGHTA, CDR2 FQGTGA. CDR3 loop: CASSARTGLGNQPQHF. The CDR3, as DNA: TGTGCCAGCAGCGCCAGGACAGGGCTAGGCAATCAGCCCCAGCATTTT. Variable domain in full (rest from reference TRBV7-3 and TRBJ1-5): GAGVSQTPSNKVTEKGKYVELRCDPISGHTALYWYRQSLGQGPEFLIYFQGTGAADDSGLPNDRFFAVRPEGSVSTLKIQRTERGDSAVYLCASSARTGLGNQPQHFGDGTRLSIL.

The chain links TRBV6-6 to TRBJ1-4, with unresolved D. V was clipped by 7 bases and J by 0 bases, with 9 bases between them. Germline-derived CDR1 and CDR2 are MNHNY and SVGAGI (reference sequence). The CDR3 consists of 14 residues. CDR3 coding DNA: TGTGCCAGCACCCGGAGTGCAACTAATGAAAAACTGTTTTTT. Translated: CASTRSATNEKLFF.

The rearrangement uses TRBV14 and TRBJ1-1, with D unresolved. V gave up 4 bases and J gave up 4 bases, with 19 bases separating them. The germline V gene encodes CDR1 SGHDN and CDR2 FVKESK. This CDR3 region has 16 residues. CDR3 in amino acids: CASSPDYFSMGTEAFF. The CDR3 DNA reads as TGTGCCAGCAGCCCGGATTATTTCTCCATGGGCACTGAAGCTTTCTTT.

This CDR3 reads CAISTTGGNQPQHF. CDR3 DNA: TGTGCCATCAGTACGACAGGGGGGAATCAGCCCCAGCATTTT. J is TRBJ1-5 and V is TRBV10-3, with 9 bases lining up with TRBD1. This CDR3 is built from 14 residues. Germline values: CDR1 ENHRY, CDR2 SYGVKD. J lost 4 bases, V lost 5 bases, and 3 bases had no gene match.

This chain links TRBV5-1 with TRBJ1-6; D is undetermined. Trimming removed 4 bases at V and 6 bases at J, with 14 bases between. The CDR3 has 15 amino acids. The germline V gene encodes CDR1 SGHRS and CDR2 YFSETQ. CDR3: CASSQEEAFNSPLHF. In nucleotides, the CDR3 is TGCGCCAGCAGCCAAGAAGAGGCTTTTAATTCACCCCTCCACTTT.

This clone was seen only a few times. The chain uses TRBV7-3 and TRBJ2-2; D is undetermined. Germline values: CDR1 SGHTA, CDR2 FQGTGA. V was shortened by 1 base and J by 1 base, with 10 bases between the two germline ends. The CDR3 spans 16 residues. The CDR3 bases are TGTGCCAGCAGCTTAAATGTTGGGGTGAACACCGGGGAGCTGTTTTTT. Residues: CASSLNVGVNTGELFF.

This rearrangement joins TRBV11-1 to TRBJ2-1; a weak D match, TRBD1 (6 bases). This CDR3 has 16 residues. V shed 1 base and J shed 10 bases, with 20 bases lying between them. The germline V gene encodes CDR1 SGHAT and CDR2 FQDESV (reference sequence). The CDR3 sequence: CASSLEFDRWLGEQFF. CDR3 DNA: TGTGCCAGCAGCTTAGAGTTCGACAGGTGGCTTGGGGAGCAGTTCTTC.

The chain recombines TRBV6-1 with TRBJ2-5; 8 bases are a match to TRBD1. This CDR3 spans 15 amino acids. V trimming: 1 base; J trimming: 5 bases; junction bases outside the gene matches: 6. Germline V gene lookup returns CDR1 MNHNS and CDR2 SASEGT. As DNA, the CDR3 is TGTGCCAGCAGTGAAGGAACAGGGGGTTGGGAGACCCAGTACTTC. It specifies CASSEGTGGWETQYF.

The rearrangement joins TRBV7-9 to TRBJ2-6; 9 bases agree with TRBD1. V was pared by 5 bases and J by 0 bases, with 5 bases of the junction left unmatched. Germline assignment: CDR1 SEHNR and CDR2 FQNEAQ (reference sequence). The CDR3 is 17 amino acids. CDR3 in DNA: TGTGCCAGCAGCAGGGGGGACAGGGCCTCTGGGGCCAACGTCCTGACTTTC. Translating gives CASSRGDRASGANVLTF.

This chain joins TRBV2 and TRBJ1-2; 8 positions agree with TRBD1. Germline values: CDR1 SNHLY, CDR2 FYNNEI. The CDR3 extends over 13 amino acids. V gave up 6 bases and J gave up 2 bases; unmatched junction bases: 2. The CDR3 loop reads CASRTGGNYGYTF. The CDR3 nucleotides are TGTGCCAGCAGAACAGGGGGAAACTATGGCTACACCTTC.

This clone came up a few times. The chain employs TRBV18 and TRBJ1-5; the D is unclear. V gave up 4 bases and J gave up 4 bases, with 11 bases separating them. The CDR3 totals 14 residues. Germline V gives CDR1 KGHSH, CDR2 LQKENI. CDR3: CASSQQAGNQPQHF. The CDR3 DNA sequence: TGTGCCAGCTCACAACAAGCGGGTAATCAGCCCCAGCATTTT.

The CDR3 DNA follows: TGTGCCAGCAGCTTGGGTCCGACAGGGGTAGGAGGCTACACCTTC. Encoded protein: CASSLGPTGVGGYTF. V and J are TRBV5-8 and TRBJ1-2; 8 bases are shared with TRBD1. Germline V CDR1 and CDR2: SGHTS, YDEGEE. V lost 0 bases to trimming and J lost 8 bases; unmatched junction nucleotides: 9. CDR3 length: 15 residues.

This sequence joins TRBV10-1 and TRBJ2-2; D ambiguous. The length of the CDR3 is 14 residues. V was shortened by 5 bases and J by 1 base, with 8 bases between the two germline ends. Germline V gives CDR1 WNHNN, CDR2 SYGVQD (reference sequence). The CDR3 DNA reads TGCGCCAGCAGTCGGTTGTTGAACACCGGGGAGCTGTTTTTT. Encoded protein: CASSRLLNTGELFF.

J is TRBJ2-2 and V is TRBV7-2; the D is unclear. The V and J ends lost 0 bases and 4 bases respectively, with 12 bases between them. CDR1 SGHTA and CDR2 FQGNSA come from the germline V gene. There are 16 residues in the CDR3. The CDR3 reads CASSLASRASTGELFF. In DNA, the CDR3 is TGTGCCAGCAGCTTAGCATCTAGGGCGAGCACCGGGGAGCTGTTTTTT.

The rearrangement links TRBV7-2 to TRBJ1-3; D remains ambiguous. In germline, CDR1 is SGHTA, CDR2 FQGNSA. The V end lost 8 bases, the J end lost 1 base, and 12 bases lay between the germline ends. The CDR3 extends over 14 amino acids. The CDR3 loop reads CASDGGVSGNTIYF. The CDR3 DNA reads TGTGCCAGCGACGGTGGAGTATCTGGAAACACCATATATTTT. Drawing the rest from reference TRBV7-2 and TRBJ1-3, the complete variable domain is GAGVSQSPSNKVTEKGKDVELRCDPISGHTALYWYRQSLGQGLEFLIYFQGNSAPDKSGLPSDRFSAERTGGSVSTLTIQRTQQEDSAVYLCASDGGVSGNTIYFGEGSWLTVV.

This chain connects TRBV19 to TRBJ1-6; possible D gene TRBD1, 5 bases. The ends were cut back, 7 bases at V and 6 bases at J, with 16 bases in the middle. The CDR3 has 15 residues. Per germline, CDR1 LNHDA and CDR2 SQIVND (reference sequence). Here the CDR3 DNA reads TGTGCCAGTAAATTCGGGACGGACATTAATTCACCCCTCCACTTT. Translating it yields CASKFGTDINSPLHF.

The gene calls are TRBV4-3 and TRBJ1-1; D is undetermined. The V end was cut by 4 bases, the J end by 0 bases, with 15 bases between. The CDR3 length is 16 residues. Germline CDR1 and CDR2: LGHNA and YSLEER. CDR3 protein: CASSREWTYLNTEAFF. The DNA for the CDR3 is TGCGCCAGCAGCCGAGAATGGACCTACCTGAACACTGAAGCTTTCTTT.

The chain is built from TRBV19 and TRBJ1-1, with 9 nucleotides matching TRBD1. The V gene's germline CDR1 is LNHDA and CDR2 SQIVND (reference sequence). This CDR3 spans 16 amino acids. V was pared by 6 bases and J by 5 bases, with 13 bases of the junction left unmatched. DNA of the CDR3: TGTGCCAGTAGATCCCCACCAGGACAGGGGACTACTGAAGCTTTCTTT. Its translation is CASRSPPGQGTTEAFF.